This paragraph covers one T cell receptor (beta chain) sequence. The target antigen is unknown. This entry is derived from a study of CD8+ T cells in alopecia areata. Study-level results: Higher clonality than in normal scalp was seen in lesional scalp, especially alopecia totalis/universalis. Scalp samples also yield sequences from resident alphabeta T cells of normal skin. Mice gave a clearer picture of TCR sharing than patients did, possibly for HLA-related reasons.

The V gene lost 7 bases and the J gene lost 5 bases, with 11 bases spanning the gap. The CDR3 totals 11 residues. Germline V gives CDR1 SQVTM, CDR2 ANQGSEA. cDNA serving as the sequencing template came from extracted, reverse transcribed RNA. Generated by immunoSEQ multiplex PCR, the TCRdb table keeps only in-frame clones and is missing some. The sample contains about 140,000 clones, about two thirds of which appear only once. The source is a human donor in good health. V is TRBV29-1 and J is TRBJ2-5; tentative D call: TRBD2 (5 bases). Sequenced: CD8+ T cells sorted from blood. Here the CDR3 reads CSAAERETQYF. The CDR3 DNA reads as TGCAGCGCAGCCGAGCGGGAGACCCAGTACTTC.